This entry lists 8 T cell receptor beta chains sequenced from one sample in a study of cytomegalovirus exposure and HLA in healthy donors. The PCR used 60 Vbeta and 13 Jbeta primers. This table comes from immunoSEQ multiplex PCR, and its TCRdb copy is limited to in-frame clones, with some not included. The data hold 110,000 or so clones, with around 70% observed a single time. Source material: PBMCs. These receptors were collected from a man aged 35-49 years in good health and CMV-seronegative.

The chain combines TRBV7-2 with TRBJ1-5; possible D gene TRBD1, 5 bases. Germline V gives CDR1 SGHTA, CDR2 FQGNSA. The CDR3 runs 16 residues. V shed 5 bases and J shed 0 bases, with 14 bases lying between them. The CDR3 here is CASSAAGGGSNQPQHF. CDR3 nucleotide sequence: TGTGCCAGCAGCGCCGCGGGGGGAGGTAGCAATCAGCCCCAGCATTTT. Full variable domain (remainder filled in from reference TRBV7-2 and TRBJ1-5): GAGVSQSPSNKVTEKGKDVELRCDPISGHTALYWYRQSLGQGLEFLIYFQGNSAPDKSGLPSDRFSAERTGGSVSTLTIQRTQQEDSAVYLCASSAAGGGSNQPQHFGDGTRLSIL.

Only one count was recorded for this clone. J is TRBJ2-5 and V is TRBV7-8, with D perhaps matching TRBD2 (6 bases). This CDR3 contains 14 residues. Germline-derived CDR1 and CDR2 are SGHVS and FQNEAQ. Between the trimmed V and J ends, which lost 5 bases and 3 bases, there was a span of 13 bases. CDR3 in amino acids: CASSRRSGEETQYF. In DNA, the CDR3 is TGTGCCAGCAGCAGAAGGTCGGGGGAAGAGACCCAGTACTTC. The full variable domain, with the rest looked up from reference TRBV7-8 and TRBJ2-5, is GAGVSQSPRYKVAKRGQDVALRCDPISGHVSLFWYQQALGQGPEFLTYFQNEAQLDKSGLPSDRFFAERPEGSVSTLKIQRTQQEDSAVYLCASSRRSGEETQYFGPGTRLLVL.

The genes are TRBV7-2 and TRBJ2-3; a weak D match, TRBD2 (6 bases). Trimming took 5 bases from V and 1 from J, leaving 16 bases between them. This CDR3 contains 16 residues. CDR1 and CDR2 from the germline V gene are SGHTA and FQGNSA. This CDR3 is CASSPWARDGTDTQYF. Here the CDR3 DNA reads TGTGCCAGCAGCCCCTGGGCGCGGGATGGCACAGATACGCAGTATTTT.

The chain combines TRBV13 with TRBJ2-3; 8 positions agree with TRBD2. Germline V gene lookup returns CDR1 PRHDT and CDR2 FYEKMQ (reference sequence). Losses at the gene ends were 2 bases for V and 2 bases for J; bases not matched to a gene: 12. The CDR3 contains 18 residues. In DNA form, the CDR3 reads TGTGCCAGCAGCTTAAGGGTCGGACTAGCAGAATACACAGATACGCAGTATTTT. Translating it yields CASSLRVGLAEYTDTQYF.

This clone was observed a single time. The chain links TRBV27 to TRBJ1-1; D call uncertain. The CDR3 has 16 residues. Deletions cut 4 bases from V and 4 bases from J, with 19 bases between. Per the germline V gene, CDR1 is MNHEY and CDR2 is SMNVEV (reference sequence). Here the CDR3 reads CASSSARLVGLTEAFF. The DNA for the CDR3 is TGTGCCAGCAGTTCGGCTAGGTTGGTGGGTCTCACTGAAGCTTTCTTT.

This clone was detected a few times. This chain uses TRBV6-6 with TRBJ1-1; D is ambiguous. Germline loops: CDR1 MNHNY, CDR2 SVGAGI (reference sequence). The germline V and J ends were trimmed by 6 bases and 5 bases, with 13 bases remaining between them. The CDR3 has 13 residues. The CDR3 DNA follows: TGTGCCAGCAGATCCGGGCCGGGAACTGAAGCTTTCTTT. It is translated as CASRSGPGTEAFF.

J is TRBJ2-5 and V is TRBV7-3, with D perhaps TRBD2 (6 bases). The germline V and J ends were trimmed by 2 bases and 2 bases, with 15 bases remaining between them. CDR3 size: 16 residues. From germline, CDR1 is SGHTA and CDR2 FQGTGA. The CDR3 region has the DNA TGTGCCAGCAGCTTAGGCGGGGTGAGGGGACAAGAGACCCAGTACTTC. This sequence encodes CASSLGGVRGQETQYF.

This chain joins TRBV7-2 and TRBJ2-7; 16 nucleotides agree with TRBD2. The CDR3 runs 17 residues. From germline, CDR1 is SGHTA and CDR2 FQGNSA. With V trimmed by 1 base and J by 7 bases, 7 bases remained unmatched. The chain's CDR3 is CASSLGGTSGRAKEQYF. CDR3 in DNA: TGTGCCAGCAGCTTAGGCGGGACTAGCGGGAGGGCCAAAGAGCAGTACTTC. The whole variable domain, remainder taken from reference TRBV7-2 and TRBJ2-7, is GAGVSQSPSNKVTEKGKDVELRCDPISGHTALYWYRQSLGQGLEFLIYFQGNSAPDKSGLPSDRFSAERTGGSVSTLTIQRTQQEDSAVYLCASSLGGTSGRAKEQYFGPGTRLTVT.